This record covers a single TCR beta chain. This CDR3 is built from 12 residues. Trimming shortened V by 0 bases and J by 13 bases, and 14 bases separated the two germline ends. CDR1 GTSNPN and CDR2 SVGIG come from the germline V gene (reference sequence). Here immunoSEQ multiplex PCR was the method, and the copy in TCRdb shows in-frame clones only, minus some. The sample has tens of thousands of clones, over 90% seen once. This specimen belongs to a study of technical replicates of blood from a few donors. The receptor was derived from a human donor in good health. The chain combines TRBV30 with TRBJ2-3; the D gene is possibly TRBD2 (5 bases). Sequencing input: T cells isolated from PBMCs. In DNA, the CDR3 is TGTGCCTGGAGTGTTTTCGGCGGGTCTGAGTATTTT. Protein product: CAWSVFGGSEYF.